The TCR beta chain described here comes from a study of shared clonotypes between healthy human individuals. CD45RO-negative cells were positively selected for CCR7, leaving out terminally differentiated effector memory CD45RA+ cells. Generated by immunoSEQ multiplex PCR, the TCRdb table keeps only in-frame clones and is missing some. Of about 2.1 million clones in the sample, roughly 91% are singletons; the top ten hold roughly 1.7%. This CDR3 has 13 residues. V was cut by 1 base and J by 6 bases, with 10 bases left in between. Germline CDR1 reads SGHVS; CDR2 reads FNYEAQ. Source material: naive CD8+ T cells from PBMCs. The clonotype was recovered from a man aged 18 to 30 in good health. Some clones in this sample may be carry-over from other donors' samples. The gene calls are TRBV7-6 and TRBJ2-7; a possible D gene is TRBD2 (6 bases). Here the CDR3 DNA reads TGTGCCAGCAGCTTAGGCGGGGTCGGCGAGCAGTACTTC. This encodes CASSLGGVGEQYF.